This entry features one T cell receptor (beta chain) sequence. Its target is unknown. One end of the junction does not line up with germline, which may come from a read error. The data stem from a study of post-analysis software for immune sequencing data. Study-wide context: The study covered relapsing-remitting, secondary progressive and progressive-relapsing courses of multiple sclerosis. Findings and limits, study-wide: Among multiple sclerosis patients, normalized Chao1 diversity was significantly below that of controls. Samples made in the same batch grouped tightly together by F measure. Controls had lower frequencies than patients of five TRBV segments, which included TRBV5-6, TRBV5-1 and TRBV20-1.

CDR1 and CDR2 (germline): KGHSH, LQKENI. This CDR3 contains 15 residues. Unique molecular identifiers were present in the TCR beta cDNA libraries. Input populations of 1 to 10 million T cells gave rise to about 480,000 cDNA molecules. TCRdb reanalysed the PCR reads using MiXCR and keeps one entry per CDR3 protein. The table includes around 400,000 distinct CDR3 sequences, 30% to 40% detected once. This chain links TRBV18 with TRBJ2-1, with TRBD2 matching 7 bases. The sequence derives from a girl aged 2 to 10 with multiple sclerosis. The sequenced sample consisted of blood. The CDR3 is CASSPGRTRDNEQFF. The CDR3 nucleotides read TGTGCCAGTTCACCAGGACGGACTAGGGACAATGAGCAGTTCTTC.